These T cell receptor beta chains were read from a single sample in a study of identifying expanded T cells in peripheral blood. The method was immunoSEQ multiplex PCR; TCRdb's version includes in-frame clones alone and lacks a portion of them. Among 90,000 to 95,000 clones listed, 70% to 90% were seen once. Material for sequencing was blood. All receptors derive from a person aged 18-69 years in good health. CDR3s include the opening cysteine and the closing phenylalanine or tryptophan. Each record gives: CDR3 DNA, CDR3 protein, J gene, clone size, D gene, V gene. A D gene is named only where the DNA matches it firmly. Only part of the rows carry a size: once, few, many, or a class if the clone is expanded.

DNA: TGTGCCAGCAGTTCAGGGAATCAGCCCCAGCATTTT
CDR3: CASSSGNQPQHF
J: TRBJ1-5
size: .
D: .
V: TRBV11-2

DNA: TGTGCCAGCGCCGACAGGGTTGCGTCCACCGGGGAGCTGTTTTTT
CDR3: CASADRVASTGELFF
J: TRBJ2-2
size: once
D: TRBD1
V: TRBV18

DNA: TGTGCCAGCAGTCCGAGTCTCCGGTCGAACACTGAAGCTTTCTTT
CDR3: CASSPSLRSNTEAFF
J: TRBJ1-1
size: .
D: .
V: TRBV6-5

DNA: TGTGCCAGCAATAAGCGCGACCTGGGGTCGAGGTACTTC
CDR3: CASNKRDLGSRYF
J: TRBJ2-7
size: .
D: .
V: TRBV28

DNA: TGTGCCAGCAGCGTCGAGGCAGGGGTCTCCTACGAGCAGTACTTC
CDR3: CASSVEAGVSYEQYF
J: TRBJ2-7
size: .
D: .
V: TRBV9

DNA: TGTGCCAGCAGCCAACCCAATGAGCAGTTCTTC
CDR3: CASSQPNEQFF
J: TRBJ2-1
size: .
D: .
V: TRBV6-4

DNA: TGTGCCAGCAGTCATGGGGAATGGACCGGGGAGCTGTTTTTT
CDR3: CASSHGEWTGELFF
J: TRBJ2-2
size: .
D: .
V: TRBV25-1

DNA: TGTGCCTGGTCCGGGTGGGAGAGCAACACTGAAGCTTTCTTT
CDR3: CAWSGWESNTEAFF
J: TRBJ1-1
size: once
D: .
V: TRBV30

DNA: TGTGCCACCAGCAGAGCTCTAGATGAAAAACTGTTTTTT
CDR3: CATSRALDEKLFF
J: TRBJ1-4
size: .
D: .
V: TRBV15

DNA: TGTGCCAGCAGCCAAGCGACAGGGGCATTGACCCGGGAGCTGTTTTTT
CDR3: CASSQATGALTRELFF
J: TRBJ2-2
size: .
D: TRBD1
V: TRBV4-2

DNA: TGCGCCAGCTCTCGAGACTCTAATGAAAAACTGTTTTTT
CDR3: CASSRDSNEKLFF
J: TRBJ1-4
size: .
D: .
V: TRBV5-1

DNA: TGCAGCGTTGAATTCGAGGCGGGGAAAGCTTTCTTT
CDR3: CSVEFEAGKAFF
J: TRBJ1-1
size: .
D: .
V: TRBV29-1

DNA: TGTGCCAGCAGTTCCGTAGCGGGAGGGCTCCACAATGAGCAGTTCTTC
CDR3: CASSSVAGGLHNEQFF
J: TRBJ2-1
size: .
D: TRBD2
V: TRBV6-5

DNA: TGTGCCAGCAGCAAAACCGGGGGCAATAATTCACCCCTCCACTTT
CDR3: CASSKTGGNNSPLHF
J: TRBJ1-6
size: once
D: .
V: TRBV11-3

DNA: TGTGCCAGCAGCTCCTTCCAGCGGAAATCAGATACGCAGTATTTT
CDR3: CASSSFQRKSDTQYF
J: TRBJ2-3
size: .
D: .
V: TRBV5-5

DNA: TGTGCCAGCAGATACACTGGGACAGGGGGCTACAATGAGCAGTTCTTC
CDR3: CASRYTGTGGYNEQFF
J: TRBJ2-1
size: .
D: TRBD1
V: TRBV7-9

DNA: TGCGCCAGCAGCATCCGGGACAGATCGTTGACTGAAGCTTTCTTT
CDR3: CASSIRDRSLTEAFF
J: TRBJ1-1
size: .
D: TRBD1
V: TRBV5-1

DNA: TGTGCCAGCAGCTTAGATGGGGTTTCACCCCTCCACTTT
CDR3: CASSLDGVSPLHF
J: TRBJ1-6
size: few
D: .
V: TRBV11-3

DNA: TGTGCCAGTAGTATAGTAAGGGACGACTATGGCTACACCTTC
CDR3: CASSIVRDDYGYTF
J: TRBJ1-2
size: few
D: .
V: TRBV19

DNA: TGTGCCAGTAGTACCGCGTCCCGGTTTACTGAAGCTTTCTTT
CDR3: CASSTASRFTEAFF
J: TRBJ1-1
size: .
D: .
V: TRBV19

DNA: TGTGCCAGCAGTCTTGGGGATACGCAGTATTTT
CDR3: CASSLGDTQYF
J: TRBJ2-3
size: .
D: .
V: TRBV6-1

DNA: TGTGCCAGCAGCGAAACAACGATTTATGGCTACACCTTC
CDR3: CASSETTIYGYTF
J: TRBJ1-2
size: .
D: .
V: TRBV5-4

DNA: TGCAGCGTCAGGGGGGCGGGAAGTATCTATGGCTACACCTTC
CDR3: CSVRGAGSIYGYTF
J: TRBJ1-2
size: .
D: TRBD1
V: TRBV29-1